This note documents a single T cell receptor (beta chain) sequence. These data originate in a study of control samples from healthy donors and cancer patients. CDR1 and CDR2 (germline): SGHNT, YENEEA. V was trimmed by 0 bases and J by 6 bases, leaving 3 bases between them. This CDR3 comprises 12 residues. The table came from immunoSEQ multiplex PCR; TCRdb's copy has only in-frame clones and leaves some out. The sample records roughly 88,000 clones, about nine tenths being singletons. The sequence was collected from a woman aged 25 to 39 in good health. V and J are TRBV11-3 and TRBJ2-1; D gene uncertain. Specimen: blood. DNA of the CDR3: TGTGCCAGCAGCTTAGAGGGCAATGAGCAGTTCTTC. Residues: CASSLEGNEQFF.